This T cell receptor (beta chain) was obtained from a study of cytotoxic CD8 clonotypes in ibrutinib-treated CLL. Study-wide background: The subjects consisted of approximately twelve relapsed/refractory and roughly 14 treatment-naive individuals, with 17 to 18 IGHV unmutated. The taking of response samples occurred after a median 12 months of treatment, with a range of 6 to 36.

TCRdb keeps only in-frame clones here, not all; method: immunoSEQ multiplex PCR. The profile shows 130,000 to 150,000 clones, 75% to 85% of them singletons. Study results and caveats: Investigators sampled sustained-remission and progressing patients at differing times.

A remark on this clone: Antigen: not known.

The CDR3 contains 11 residues. V was trimmed by 6 bases and J by 3 bases, leaving 4 bases between them. Looked up from germline, CDR1 is MNHEY and CDR2 is SVGAGI. The chain carries TRBV6-5 and TRBJ2-3; no reliable D call. The starting material was PBMCs, obtained after 12 months of ibrutinib treatment. The origin of this receptor is a human donor with chronic lymphocytic leukemia. The CDR3 here is CASRYTDTQYF. The CDR3 DNA is TGTGCCAGCAGATATACAGATACGCAGTATTTT.